The clone carrying this TCR beta chain was observed at least ten times. Its antigen is unknown. This sample was included in a study of T cell repertoires in cytomegalovirus infection. Study as a whole: CMV epitopes used comprised recently identified HLA-C-restricted ones and well-studied HLA-B-restricted ones. TCR beta signatures that were public indicated CMV infection and matching HLA type.

Germline V gene lookup returns CDR1 SGHTA and CDR2 FQGNSA. The CDR3 is made up of 15 amino acids. The junction had 5 bases not matched to a gene; V was cut back by 5 bases and J by 4 bases. Using its own MiXCR run on the reads, TCRdb lists one record per CDR3 protein. The data contain around 360,000 distinct CDR3 sequences, nearly 35% of them singletons. Study-wide findings and caveats: Clonotypes of TCR beta that were HLA-C-restricted and CMV-specific dominated the ex vivo response. CMV carriers having the relevant HLA were flagged by cumulative public TCR beta family frequency.

The specimen comprised cultured PBMCs, sampled from culture after CMV antigen stimulation. J is TRBJ2-3 and V is TRBV7-2; 11 bases match TRBD1. This TCR derives from a human donor in good health (CMV status not recorded). Some clones in this sample may be carry-over from other donors' samples. This CDR3 reads CASSRAGQGADTQYF. The DNA of the CDR3 is TGTGCCAGCAGCCGAGCGGGACAGGGGGCAGATACGCAGTATTTT.